The entry that follows covers one T cell receptor beta chain sequence. The antigen is undetermined. The germline gives CDR1 SGHTA, CDR2 FQGNSA. V was pared by 5 bases and J by 7 bases, with 16 bases of the junction left unmatched. The length of the CDR3 is 16 residues. The repertoire was sequenced with immunoSEQ multiplex PCR; TCRdb's copy has only in-frame clones and lacks some. The sample lists approximately 180,000 clones, roughly nine tenths occurring once. This sample was taken from a study of T cell responses to AZD1222 COVID-19 vaccine. General observations from the study: It should be noted that donors were predominantly white British and more often female, and clonal diversity was possibly underestimated.

This chain connects TRBV7-2 to TRBJ2-5; 7 bases map to TRBD2. The specimen comprised peripheral blood, sampled on day 0 of AZD1222 vaccination. The clonotype comes from an adult in good health. In nucleotides, the CDR3 is TGTGCCAGCAGCACAGAATTAGCGGGTTGGGGCGGGACCCAGTACTTC. Translated: CASSTELAGWGGTQYF.